Presented here are 27 T cell receptor beta chains from one specimen sequenced in a study of blood T cell repertoires in COVID-19. Using immunoSEQ multiplex PCR, the repertoire was profiled, and TCRdb retains in-frame clones only, with some absent. The sample lists around 77,000 clones, 82% seen once, with roughly a sixth in the top ten. Sequencing input: peripheral blood. The receptors originated from a human donor in a cohort sampled during active COVID-19.

The V and J genes are TRBV5-1 and TRBJ1-1; 7 bases are a match to TRBD1. From germline, CDR1 is SGHRS and CDR2 YFSETQ. CDR3 length equals 15 residues. The V segment lost 4 bases and the J segment 5 bases; nucleotides outside the gene matches: 11. CDR3 DNA: TGCGCCAGCAGCCAACAAGGGACAGCGGAGACTGAAGCTTTCTTT. This encodes CASSQQGTAETEAFF.

This chain joins TRBV18 and TRBJ1-1, with D perhaps matching TRBD1 (5 bases). The CDR3 runs to 14 residues. V was shortened by 3 bases and J by 5 bases, with 13 bases between the two germline ends. Germline assignment: CDR1 KGHSH and CDR2 LQKENI. The CDR3 nucleotides read TGTGCCAGCTCACCCGGCAGGGTGCGGACTGAAGCTTTCTTT. It yields the protein CASSPGRVRTEAFF.

The table lists this clone with a few counts. The chain has TRBV19 and TRBJ1-5; perhaps TRBD1 as D (6 bases). Trimming pared 11 bases from V and 6 bases from J, leaving 17 bases between. Germline assignment: CDR1 LNHDA and CDR2 SQIVND (reference sequence). CDR3 length: 13 residues. This chain's CDR3 is CASEIGGFQPQHF. In DNA form, the CDR3 reads TGTGCCTCCGAAATTGGGGGCTTTCAGCCCCAGCATTTT.

The V and J genes are TRBV19 and TRBJ2-3; no clear D. The CDR3 sequence is 13 residues long. Germline V lookup: CDR1 LNHDA, CDR2 SQIVND (reference sequence). Trimming left V 7 bases short and J 2 bases short, with 10 bases between. Written as DNA, the CDR3 is TGTGCCAGTATGGCGGCCAACACAGATACGCAGTATTTT. Residues: CASMAANTDTQYF.

This rearrangement joins TRBV10-3 to TRBJ1-5, with 11 nucleotides matching TRBD1. In germline, CDR1 is ENHRY, CDR2 SYGVKD. V lost 6 bases to trimming and J lost 5 bases; unmatched junction nucleotides: 0. This CDR3 spans 13 amino acids. The CDR3: CAIRGQGDQPQHF. The CDR3, as DNA: TGTGCCATCAGGGGACAGGGGGATCAGCCCCAGCATTTT.

This rearrangement joins TRBV7-2 to TRBJ1-2; D possibly corresponds to TRBD1 (6 bases). The germline V and J ends were trimmed by 2 bases and 6 bases, with 19 bases remaining between them. CDR3 length: 16 amino acids. Germline CDR1 reads SGHTA; CDR2 reads FQGNSA. CDR3 sequence (DNA): TGTGCCAGCAGCTTATTCTCTGCCGGGGGGCCTGATGGCTACACCTTC. It is translated as CASSLFSAGGPDGYTF.

This clone was found once. The chain joins TRBV6-5 to TRBJ1-1; D might be TRBD1 (5 bases). From germline, CDR1 is MNHEY and CDR2 SVGAGI. The CDR3 loop spans 14 amino acids. V was cut by 8 bases and J by 7 bases, with 20 bases left in between. The CDR3 coding sequence is TGTGCCAGCGGCTTGGTGGGGGGTCCTCTTGAAGCTTTCTTT. Protein: CASGLVGGPLEAFF.

A note on this clone: One end of the junction does not line up with germline, which may come from a read error. The chain uses TRBV30 and TRBJ2-5; 8 bases align to TRBD2. The CDR3 consists of 11 residues. Germline V CDR1 and CDR2: GTSNPN, SVGIG (reference sequence). CDR3 bases: TGTGCCTGGAGCGGGACGGGACTAGAGCACTTC. Translated, it gives CAWSGTGLEHF.

The V call is TRBV20-1, the J call TRBJ2-7; D is possibly TRBD1 (5 bases). Between the trimmed V and J ends, which lost 6 bases and 4 bases, there was a span of 10 bases. The CDR3 contains 11 residues. Looked up from germline, CDR1 is DFQATT and CDR2 is SNEGSKA (reference sequence). CDR3: CSAQTEYEQYF. Here the CDR3 DNA reads TGCAGTGCCCAGACAGAATACGAGCAGTACTTC.

This chain connects TRBV5-1 to TRBJ2-6; TRBD1 is a possible D gene (5 bases). Between the trimmed V and J ends, which lost 0 bases and 0 bases, there was a span of 10 bases. Per the germline V gene, CDR1 is SGHRS and CDR2 is YFSETQ. The CDR3 totals 17 residues. The CDR3 loop is CASSLGQQSSGANVLTF. The CDR3, as DNA: TGCGCCAGCAGCTTGGGACAGCAATCCTCTGGGGCCAACGTCCTGACTTTC.

This clone was detected only once. Written as DNA, the CDR3 is TGCAGTGCTAGTTCACAGGGCTCGGGCTACACCTTC. This encodes CSASSQGSGYTF. The chain joins TRBV20-1 to TRBJ1-2; perhaps TRBD1 as D (6 bases). With 3 bases removed from V and 8 bases from J, the gap between germline ends came to 13 bases. The length of the CDR3 is 12 residues. CDR1 is DFQATT and CDR2 is SNEGSKA in the germline V gene (reference sequence).

The J gene is TRBJ2-7, the V gene TRBV18, with D possibly matching TRBD2 (6 bases). CDR1 and CDR2 from the germline V gene are KGHSH and LQKENI. V was trimmed by 3 bases and J by 3 bases, leaving 12 bases between them. This CDR3 comprises 14 residues. The CDR3 is CASSPGGAVYEQYF. CDR3 coding DNA: TGTGCCAGCTCACCCGGCGGGGCGGTCTACGAGCAGTACTTC. Full variable domain (missing parts from reference TRBV18 and TRBJ2-7): NAGVMQNPRHLVRRRGQEARLRCSPMKGHSHVYWYRQLPEEGLKFMVYLQKENIIDESGMPKERFSAEFPKEGPSILRIQQVVRGDSAAYFCASSPGGAVYEQYFGPGTRLTVT.

The gene calls are TRBV18 and TRBJ2-2, with 9 bases matching TRBD1. This CDR3 is built from 15 residues. The J segment lost 3 bases and the V segment lost 3 bases, leaving 2 bases of the junction unmatched. CDR1 and CDR2 (germline): KGHSH, LQKENI. DNA for the CDR3: TGTGCCAGCTCACCTGGGACAGGGCACACCGGGGAGCTGTTTTTT. It translates to CASSPGTGHTGELFF.

This clone was seen more than once but under ten times. The rearrangement uses TRBV25-1 and TRBJ1-6, with TRBD1 matching 9 bases. V lost 3 bases and J lost 8; bases outside the gene matches: 11. Germline V gives CDR1 MGHDK, CDR2 SYGVNS. This CDR3 region has 17 residues. The CDR3 spells CASSDNWSGQGHSPLHF. The CDR3 nucleotides read TGTGCCAGCAGTGATAATTGGTCGGGACAGGGACATTCACCCCTCCACTTT.

J is TRBJ1-1 and V is TRBV7-8, with D possibly matching TRBD1 (5 bases). V gave up 5 bases and J gave up 7 bases, with 20 bases separating them. This CDR3 has 15 residues. The germline V gene encodes CDR1 SGHVS and CDR2 FQNEAQ. For the CDR3, the DNA is TGTGCCAGCAGCCTTGGGGTGGGGCGGACCGTTGAAGCTTTCTTT. Protein sequence: CASSLGVGRTVEAFF.

The chain joins TRBV20-1 to TRBJ1-5; D not certain. CDR3 size: 15 residues. V lost 3 bases and J 0 bases, leaving 12 bases between the germline ends. CDR1 is DFQATT, CDR2 SNEGSKA, per germline (reference sequence). CDR3 sequence reads: CSASIPGYSNQPQHF. The CDR3 nucleotides read TGCAGTGCTAGTATTCCCGGGTATAGCAATCAGCCCCAGCATTTT.

This sequence joins TRBV4-2 and TRBJ2-3; the D is unclear. Germline CDR1 LGHNA, CDR2 YNFKEQ. There are 14 residues in the CDR3. V gave up 4 bases and J gave up 2 bases, with 10 bases separating them. In DNA, the CDR3 is TGTGCCAGCAGCCCCTTCCACAACACAGATACGCAGTATTTT. Its translation: CASSPFHNTDTQYF.

The rearrangement uses TRBV6-5 and TRBJ1-1; D perhaps matches TRBD1 (5 bases). The CDR3 extends over 14 amino acids. The germline V gene encodes CDR1 MNHEY and CDR2 SVGAGI. V was pared by 0 bases and J by 0 bases, with 5 bases between. Here the CDR3 reads CASSYSDMNTEAFF. For the CDR3, the DNA is TGTGCCAGCAGTTACTCGGACATGAACACTGAAGCTTTCTTT.

The chain recombines TRBV6-1 with TRBJ1-5; 8 bases fit TRBD1. This CDR3 is 18 amino acids long. V lost 3 bases, J lost 0 bases, and 10 bases stayed unmatched. Germline CDR1 is MNHNS and CDR2 is SASEGT. As DNA, the CDR3 is TGTGCCAGCAGTGACCCCGGGACAGGAACCTATAGCAATCAGCCCCAGCATTTT. This gives the protein CASSDPGTGTYSNQPQHF.

The CDR3 bases are TGTGCCAGCAGCCGCCGCGCATCTGAAGAGACCCAGTACTTC. Its protein is CASSRRASEETQYF. This chain connects TRBV7-2 to TRBJ2-5, with D unresolved. V dropped 5 bases and J dropped 3 bases, with 13 bases sitting between them. The CDR3 is 14 amino acids. Germline lookup yields CDR1 SGHTA and CDR2 FQGNSA. Based on the CDR3 plus reference TRBV7-2 and TRBJ2-5, the full variable domain is GAGVSQSPSNKVTEKGKDVELRCDPISGHTALYWYRQSLGQGLEFLIYFQGNSAPDKSGLPSDRFSAERTGGSVSTLTIQRTQQEDSAVYLCASSRRASEETQYFGPGTRLLVL.

The V gene is TRBV11-2, the J gene TRBJ2-7; TRBD2 matches at 9 bases. This CDR3 contains 16 residues. Germline trimming cut 1 base from V and 3 bases from J; bases unmatched to any gene: 7. Germline-derived CDR1 and CDR2 are SGHAT and FQNNGV. CDR3 coding DNA: TGTGCCAGCAGCTTAGGTAATAGCGGGGGATACTACGAGCAGTACTTC. This codes for CASSLGNSGGYYEQYF. The full variable domain, its missing parts supplied by reference TRBV11-2 and TRBJ2-7, is EAGVAQSPRYKIIEKRQSVAFWCNPISGHATLYWYQQILGQGPKLLIQFQNNGVVDDSQLPKDRFSAERLKGVDSTLKIQPAKLEDSAVYLCASSLGNSGGYYEQYFGPGTRLTVT.

The gene calls are TRBV19 and TRBJ2-3; D possibly corresponds to TRBD1 (6 bases). Germline loops: CDR1 LNHDA, CDR2 SQIVND (reference sequence). The V end was cut by 7 bases, the J end by 2 bases, with 13 bases between. CDR3 length: 14 amino acids. The CDR3 DNA sequence: TGTGCCAGTAAGAGGACAGAGTTCACAGATACGCAGTATTTT. This codes for CASKRTEFTDTQYF.

This chain joins TRBV3-1 (or the pseudogene TRBV3-2) and TRBJ1-2; the match to TRBD1 covers 7 bases. The CDR3 runs 16 residues. Germline lookup yields CDR1 LGHDT and CDR2 YNNKEL (reference sequence). V shed 1 base and J 4 bases; nucleotides not matched to a gene: 9. CDR3 DNA sequence: TGTGCCAGCAGCCAAGGCGGGGCAGGGGGTGCCTATGGCTACACCTTC. Translated: CASSQGGAGGAYGYTF.

Here the CDR3 DNA reads TGTGCCTGGAGTGTAGGGACAGGGTATTCACCCCTCCACTTT. Its translation is CAWSVGTGYSPLHF. The chain joins TRBV30 to TRBJ1-6, with 9 positions matching TRBD1. From germline, CDR1 is GTSNPN and CDR2 SVGIG (reference sequence). After removal of 0 bases from V and 8 bases from J, the junction contained 2 bases not matched to a gene. The CDR3 is 14 amino acids.

V gene TRBV6-4 combines with J gene TRBJ1-5; D may be TRBD1 (5 bases). The CDR3 length is 15 residues. The germline V gene encodes CDR1 MRHNA and CDR2 SNTAGT. V dropped 7 bases and J dropped 2 bases, with 15 bases sitting between them. CDR3: CASIPGIWGNQPQHF. CDR3 bases: TGTGCCAGCATTCCAGGGATTTGGGGCAATCAGCCCCAGCATTTT.

The J gene is TRBJ2-1, the V gene TRBV7-2, with D hard to call. Trimming removed 4 bases at V and 2 bases at J, with 9 bases between. Per the germline V gene, CDR1 is SGHTA and CDR2 is FQGNSA. The CDR3 length is 14 residues. For the CDR3, the DNA is TGTGCCAGCAGCTCCATAGCTCCCTACAATGAGCAGTTCTTC. It codes for CASSSIAPYNEQFF.

This chain links TRBV3-1 (or the pseudogene TRBV3-2) with TRBJ2-7, with 9 bases matching TRBD2. Germline V CDR1 and CDR2: LGHDT, YNNKEL (reference sequence). The CDR3 length is 15 residues. With V trimmed by 2 bases and J by 0 bases, 2 bases remained unmatched. In nucleotides, the CDR3 is TGTGCCAGCAGCCAAAGCGGGGGGCTCTCCTACGAGCAGTACTTC. Protein product: CASSQSGGLSYEQYF.